This T cell receptor (beta chain) was captured by sequencing in a study of glioma-infiltrating T cells after dendritic cell vaccination. Study outcomes and limitations: Higher pretreatment TIL content predicted longer progression-free time and survival.

Profiled with immunoSEQ multiplex PCR; TCRdb holds only in-frame clones, not every one. The sample lists about 82,000 clones; around 90% were seen once. A note on this clone: Its antigen is undetermined. This CDR3 is also generated by other DNA sequences in the sample.

CDR1 KGHSH and CDR2 LQKENI come from the germline V gene. Trimming removed 5 bases from V and 0 bases from J, with 11 bases in between. This CDR3 has 16 amino acids. The clonotype originates from a human donor with glioblastoma. The rearrangement links TRBV18 to TRBJ1-6, with D possibly matching TRBD1 (6 bases). The sample consisted of blood, taken before dendritic cell vaccination. CDR3 residues: CASSNTGSSYNSPLHF. Here the CDR3 DNA reads TGTGCCAGCTCAAATACAGGGAGCTCCTATAATTCACCCCTCCACTTT.